Included here is one T cell receptor (beta chain) sequence, with context. TCRdb re-called the 5' RACE reads and catalogs CDR3 proteins one per entry, DNA excluded. The sample table sets out fewer than 40,000 distinct CDR3 sequences. This sample was taken from a study of T cells expressing NK-cell markers. In germline, CDR1 is SGHAT, CDR2 FQNNGV. This CDR3 comprises 13 residues. The chain links TRBV11-2 to TRBJ2-7. The sequenced sample was blood T cells: a sorted CD56 or NKG2C T cell subset, CD4+ or CD8+ T cells, or bulk PBMC T cells (not recorded which). The source of this sequence is a woman aged 18 to 75 in good health. The CDR3 sequence: CASSSLGYHEQYF. Based on the CDR3 plus reference TRBV11-2 and TRBJ2-7, the full variable domain is EAGVAQSPRYKIIEKRQSVAFWCNPISGHATLYWYQQILGQGPKLLIQFQNNGVVDDSQLPKDRFSAERLKGVDSTLKIQPAKLEDSAVYLCASSSLGYHEQYFGPGTRLTVT.